Described below is a single TCR beta chain sequence and its context. TCRdb's copy holds only in-frame clones and misses some; the assay was immunoSEQ multiplex PCR. Of about 40,000 clones in the sample, 92% were seen once. This record comes from a study of T cell changes during pregnancy in multiple sclerosis. The CDR3 is 12 amino acids. CDR1 is GTSNPN, CDR2 SVGIG, per germline (reference sequence). This specimen was CD8+ T cells from peripheral blood mononuclear cells, taken in the first trimester of pregnancy. The TCR comes from a female donor with multiple sclerosis, enrolled in a pregnancy study. The chain has TRBV30 and TRBJ2-5; 7 nucleotides line up with TRBD1. In DNA, the CDR3 is TGTGCTGCCGGGACAGTAAAAGAGACCCAGTACTTC. It specifies CAAGTVKETQYF.